A single sample is the source of the 9 T cell receptor beta chains below, sequenced in a study of blood T cell repertoires in COVID-19. Method: immunoSEQ multiplex PCR; TCRdb's copy keeps in-frame clones and lacks some. The top ten hold around 3.5% of the sample, which has about 150,000 clones, approximately 86% seen once. Input material: peripheral blood. These receptors all come from a man between 65 and 80 years old with acute or convalescent COVID-19.

The chain employs TRBV19 and TRBJ1-4, with TRBD1 identical over 7 bases. The CDR3 length is 13 residues. With V trimmed by 7 bases and J by 5 bases, 4 bases remained unmatched. The germline CDR1 and CDR2 sequences are LNHDA and SQIVND (reference sequence). CDR3 protein: CASKVQGNEKLFF. In DNA, the CDR3 is TGTGCCAGTAAAGTACAGGGGAATGAAAAACTGTTTTTT.

The chain employs TRBV19 and TRBJ1-5, with 8 bases lining up with TRBD1. V was pared by 4 bases and J by 7 bases, with 3 bases of the junction left unmatched. Germline CDR1 and CDR2: LNHDA and SQIVND (reference sequence). This CDR3 is 13 amino acids long. CDR3 sequence (DNA): TGTGCCAGTAGTACAGGGGGCAGGCAGCCCCAGCATTTT. Its protein is CASSTGGRQPQHF.

The chain is built from TRBV19 and TRBJ2-5, with a weak D call TRBD2 (6 bases). The CDR3 spans 15 residues. Germline V gene lookup returns CDR1 LNHDA and CDR2 SQIVND (reference sequence). V dropped 2 bases and J dropped 4 bases, with 14 bases sitting between them. The CDR3 bases are TGTGCCAGTAGTATACGGCAGCTCGGGGGAGAGACCCAGTACTTC. Protein sequence: CASSIRQLGGETQYF.

The V and J genes are TRBV6-6 and TRBJ2-5, with 7 nucleotides matching TRBD2. The CDR3 runs 13 residues. Germline assignment: CDR1 MNHNY and CDR2 SVGAGI (reference sequence). The V segment lost 5 bases and the J segment 7 bases; nucleotides outside the gene matches: 7. The CDR3 nucleotides are TGTGCCAGCAGTCCCGGACTAGAAGGGACCCAGTACTTC. It encodes CASSPGLEGTQYF.

This chain uses TRBV27 with TRBJ2-1, with 9 bases aligning to TRBD2. V lost 5 bases, J lost 3 bases, and 5 bases stayed unmatched. The CDR3 is 15 residues long. Germline V gives CDR1 MNHEY, CDR2 SMNVEV (reference sequence). CDR3 sequence: CASSVSGGHYNEQFF. Here the CDR3 DNA reads TGTGCCAGCAGTGTTAGCGGGGGTCACTACAATGAGCAGTTCTTC.

This rearrangement joins TRBV25-1 to TRBJ1-6; D unresolved. CDR1 and CDR2 (germline): MGHDK, SYGVNS. V was cut by 1 base and J by 7 bases, with 5 bases left in between. CDR3 length equals 13 residues. The CDR3 loop is CASSESRNSPLHF. The CDR3 region has the DNA TGTGCCAGCAGTGAATCACGGAATTCACCCCTCCACTTT.

The CDR3 DNA reads TGCGCCAGCAGCCCCGGACTGAGCTCCTACAATGAGCAGTTCTTC. It translates to CASSPGLSSYNEQFF. This chain connects TRBV4-1 to TRBJ2-1; TRBD2 might be the D (5 bases). The germline gives CDR1 MGHRA, CDR2 YSYEKL. The V and J ends lost 4 bases and 0 bases respectively, with 10 bases between them. The CDR3 runs to 15 residues.

The J gene is TRBJ1-6, the V gene TRBV10-3; D not resolved. V was trimmed by 2 bases and J by 10 bases, leaving 9 bases between them. CDR3 length: 13 residues. The germline V gene encodes CDR1 ENHRY and CDR2 SYGVKD. CDR3 sequence (DNA): TGTGCCATCAGTGAGGGGGAGTGGTCACCCCTCCACTTT. Encoded protein: CAISEGEWSPLHF.

This clone was detected once. The chain links TRBV6-2 or TRBV6-3 to TRBJ2-7; 13 bases fit TRBD2. The CDR3 covers 15 residues. Germline CDR1 is MNHEY and CDR2 is SVGEGT. V was pared by 5 bases and J by 7 bases, with 8 bases of the junction left unmatched. CDR3 in amino acids: CASSRLAGGPWEQYF. For the CDR3, the DNA is TGTGCCAGCAGTCGACTAGCGGGAGGCCCCTGGGAGCAGTACTTC.